This T cell receptor beta chain was sequenced during a study of blood T cell repertoires in COVID-19. Background on the study: The samples span acute and convalescent COVID-19 from the United States, Italy and Spain. PBMCs, B-cell-depleted T cells, or T cells were the source of the cDNA or gDNA that made up the material.

As processed by the authors: Cell counts per sample came from amplifying reference gene primers. TCRdb's copy holds only in-frame clones and misses some; the assay was immunoSEQ multiplex PCR. V, J and clone size reflect that table, while D and trimming were determined from the DNA. The sample yields about 38,000 clones, roughly 87% seen once. A single count supports this clone. The CDR3 consists of 12 residues. CDR1 is SGHKS, CDR2 YYEKEE, per germline (reference sequence). V shed 5 bases and J shed 4 bases, with 9 bases lying between them. The chain employs TRBV5-5 and TRBJ1-1; D perhaps matches TRBD1 (6 bases). This clonotype was sampled from a man aged 55 to 70 with COVID-19, enrolled during active disease. The specimen sequenced was peripheral blood. CDR3: CASSKGGTEAFF. The DNA for the CDR3 is TGTGCCAGCAGTAAAGGGGGCACTGAAGCTTTCTTT.